The rows below give T cell receptor beta chains drawn from one sample of a study of blood T cell repertoires in COVID-19. This table comes from immunoSEQ multiplex PCR, and its TCRdb copy is limited to in-frame clones, with some not included. This table has about 300,000 clones, about nine tenths appearing once. The sequenced material came from peripheral blood. These receptors all stem from a woman in her 40s who had recovered from COVID-19. Both conserved end residues are part of each CDR3. D genes are given only for firm matches. For some rows the clone size is stated as once, few or many, or as a class when expanded; others skip it.

CDR3 | DNA | size | V | D | J
CASSGSRESNYGYTF | TGTGCCAGCAGTGGCTCCCGGGAGAGTAACTATGGCTACACCTTC | - | TRBV27 | - | TRBJ1-2
CATSRGLDSSYEQYF | TGTGCCACCAGCAGAGGCCTGGACAGCTCCTACGAGCAGTACTTC | - | TRBV15 | - | TRBJ2-7
CASSQAAGLTHPGELFF | TGCGCCAGCAGCCAGGCAGCGGGACTCACTCACCCCGGGGAGCTGTTTTTT | - | TRBV4-3 | TRBD2 | TRBJ2-2
CASSLELAETQYF | TGCGCCAGCAGCTTGGAACTAGCTGAGACCCAGTACTTC | - | TRBV5-1 | - | TRBJ2-5
CASDKQEGTEAFF | TGTGCCAGTGACAAACAGGAAGGCACTGAAGCTTTCTTT | - | TRBV2 | - | TRBJ1-1
CASRLADTQYF | TGTGCCAGCAGACTAGCAGATACGCAGTATTTT | - | TRBV5-8 | - | TRBJ2-3
CASSTRRDTGELFF | TGTGCCAGCAGCACCCGCCGGGACACCGGGGAGCTGTTTTTT | once | TRBV7-7 | - | TRBJ2-2
CASSLGAAVDGYTF | TGTGCCAGCAGCTTGGGGGCTGCTGTGGATGGCTACACCTTC | - | TRBV5-6 | - | TRBJ1-2
CASSQGQGNTGELFF | TGCGCCAGCAGCCAGGGACAGGGAAACACCGGGGAGCTGTTTTTT | - | TRBV4-1 | TRBD1 | TRBJ2-2
CASSPSPDSDYGYTF | TGTGCCAGCAGCCCCTCACCGGACAGCGACTATGGCTACACCTTC | - | TRBV3-1/TRBV3-2 | - | TRBJ1-2
CASSLVAGGLYEQYF | TGTGCCAGCAGCTTAGTTGCGGGGGGGCTCTACGAGCAGTACTTC | - | TRBV7-2 | TRBD2 | TRBJ2-7
CASSSSLQETQYF | TGTGCCAGCAGTTCGTCCCTCCAAGAGACCCAGTACTTC | - | TRBV27 | - | TRBJ2-5
CASSYSNRRMNTEAFF | TGTGCCAGCAGTTACTCGAATAGGCGGATGAACACTGAAGCTTTCTTT | - | TRBV6-5 | - | TRBJ1-1
CASSYSRGGRYGYTF | TGTGCCAGCAGTTACTCGAGGGGAGGGAGGTATGGCTACACCTTC | few | TRBV6-5 | - | TRBJ1-2
CASSTSQGGTEAFF | TGTGCCAGCAGCACCTCCCAGGGAGGCACTGAAGCTTTCTTT | many | TRBV3-1/TRBV3-2 | - | TRBJ1-1
CASSLGRSSYNEQFF | TGCGCCAGCAGCTTGGGGCGGAGCTCCTACAATGAGCAGTTCTTC | once | TRBV5-1 | - | TRBJ2-1
CASSTQVMTEAFF | TGTGCCAGCAGCACACAGGTAATGACTGAAGCTTTCTTT | - | TRBV9 | - | TRBJ1-1
CASSQGQGRGTGELFF | TGCGCCAGCAGCCAAGGACAGGGGCGGGGAACCGGGGAGCTGTTTTTT | - | TRBV4-1 | TRBD1 | TRBJ2-2
CAWSWGGEAFF | TGTGCCTGGAGTTGGGGGGGTGAAGCTTTCTTT | few | TRBV30 | - | TRBJ1-1
CASSQDWVGGKSETQYF | TGTGCCAGCAGCCAAGATTGGGTTGGGGGGAAGAGTGAGACCCAGTACTTC | once | TRBV3-1/TRBV3-2 | - | TRBJ2-5
CASSVDNRTGGLQANVLTF | TGTGCCAGCAGCGTAGATAACCGGACAGGAGGGCTTCAGGCCAACGTCCTGACTTTC | - | TRBV9 | - | TRBJ2-6
CASRWTDSTDTQYF | TGTGCCAGCAGGTGGACAGATAGCACAGATACGCAGTATTTT | - | TRBV5-6 | - | TRBJ2-3
CASSYDTLDTEAFF | TGTGCCAGCAGTTACGACACCCTGGACACTGAAGCTTTCTTT | - | TRBV6-5 | - | TRBJ1-1
CASSPGLAGSNEQFF | TGCGCCAGCAGCCCGGGACTAGCGGGGAGTAATGAGCAGTTCTTC | - | TRBV4-1 | TRBD2 | TRBJ2-1
CASSTDKIRANYGYTF | TGTGCCAGCAGCACGGACAAGATAAGAGCTAACTATGGCTACACCTTC | - | TRBV7-9 | - | TRBJ1-2
CASSARGLADTGELFF | TGTGCCAGCAGCGCACGCGGTCTAGCGGACACCGGGGAGCTGTTTTTT | - | TRBV13 | TRBD2 | TRBJ2-2
CASSQVGSGPYRQPQHF | TGCGCCAGCAGCCAAGTAGGGAGTGGGCCCTATAGGCAGCCCCAGCATTTT | - | TRBV4-3 | - | TRBJ1-5
CASTRGTTNQETQYF | TGTGCCAGCACCCGGGGGACGACAAACCAAGAGACCCAGTACTTC | - | TRBV5-8 | - | TRBJ2-5
CASSQLTGSSYEQYF | TGCGCCAGCAGCCAACTGACAGGGAGCTCCTACGAGCAGTACTTC | - | TRBV4-3 | TRBD1 | TRBJ2-7
CSAVGHKEKLFF | TGCAGCGCCGTGGGACATAAGGAAAAACTGTTTTTT | - | TRBV29-1 | - | TRBJ1-4
CASSGTNSYEQYF | TGTGCCAGCAGTGGGACTAACTCCTACGAGCAGTACTTC | - | TRBV2 | - | TRBJ2-7
CASSILGPRFNEKLFF | TGTGCCAGCTCTATCCTGGGGCCCCGTTTCAATGAAAAACTGTTTTTT | - | TRBV18 | - | TRBJ1-4
CASSQRGTDTEAFF | TGTGCCAGCAGCCAAAGGGGTACAGACACTGAAGCTTTCTTT | once | TRBV3-1/TRBV3-2 | - | TRBJ1-1
CASSPSRDRDSYNSPLHF | TGTGCCAGCAGCCCAAGCAGGGACAGGGATTCCTATAATTCACCCCTCCACTTT | - | TRBV7-9 | TRBD1 | TRBJ1-6
CASSRKGGTGELFF | TGCGCCAGCAGCCGCAAAGGGGGCACCGGGGAGCTGTTTTTT | many | TRBV4-3 | - | TRBJ2-2
CASSMGGHDYGYTF | TGTGCCAGTAGTATGGGAGGGCATGACTATGGCTACACCTTC | - | TRBV19 | - | TRBJ1-2
CASKGSGPPGGNTIYF | TGTGCCAGTAAGGGCAGCGGGCCGCCCGGCGGAAACACCATATATTTT | - | TRBV19 | - | TRBJ1-3
CSASGPYGASTDTQYF | TGCAGTGCTAGTGGCCCCTATGGAGCCTCCACAGATACGCAGTATTTT | - | TRBV20-1 | - | TRBJ2-3
CASNQEGVYTEAFF | TGTGCCAGCAATCAGGAGGGCGTCTACACTGAAGCTTTCTTT | - | TRBV2 | - | TRBJ1-1
CASGGIGTGLGYTF | TGTGCTAGTGGGGGTATTGGGACAGGGCTTGGCTACACCTTC | once | TRBV12-5 | TRBD1 | TRBJ1-2
CASSVTGDLGQNTEAFF | TGTGCCAGCAGCGTAACAGGGGACCTTGGGCAGAACACTGAAGCTTTCTTT | - | TRBV9 | TRBD1 | TRBJ1-1
CASSSGGGQTYEQYF | TGTGCCAGCAGCTCCGGCGGGGGCCAGACCTACGAGCAGTACTTC | - | TRBV11-2 | - | TRBJ2-7
CASSLGPQDTQYF | TGTGCCAGCAGCTTGGGGCCCCAGGATACGCAGTATTTT | - | TRBV5-6 | - | TRBJ2-3
CSASLQGRDGYTF | TGCAGTGCTAGTCTTCAGGGTAGGGATGGCTACACCTTC | - | TRBV20-1 | - | TRBJ1-2
CASRRERVGSYEQYF | TGTGCCAGCAGACGGGAGAGGGTCGGGTCCTACGAGCAGTACTTC | - | TRBV7-2 | - | TRBJ2-7
CASSPREMGEKLFF | TGTGCCAGCAGTCCCCGGGAAATGGGTGAAAAACTGTTTTTT | - | TRBV6-6 | - | TRBJ1-4
CASSPRDRNTEAFF | TGTGCCAGCAGCCCAAGGGACAGGAACACTGAAGCTTTCTTT | - | TRBV9 | TRBD1 | TRBJ1-1
CASSYSLRSNQPQHF | TGTGCCAGCAGTTATTCGCTGCGTAGCAATCAGCCCCAGCATTTT | - | TRBV6-5 | - | TRBJ1-5
CASSGPTSGGPETQYF | TGCGCCAGCAGCGGGCCTACTAGCGGGGGGCCGGAGACCCAGTACTTC | - | TRBV5-1 | TRBD2 | TRBJ2-5
CASSLTSPYNEQFF | TGTGCCAGCAGCTTGACTAGTCCCTACAATGAGCAGTTCTTC | - | TRBV7-2 | - | TRBJ2-1